The T cell receptor (beta chain) under discussion was sequenced for a study of identical twins. V shed 1 base and J shed 1 base, with 6 bases lying between them. CDR3 length: 13 amino acids. Germline values: CDR1 SQVTM, CDR2 ANQGSEA. TCRdb independently ran MiXCR on the 5' RACE reads; one entry per CDR3 protein. The sample lists fewer than 800,000 distinct CDR3 sequences; 7% to 7.5% were seen once. Overall study results and limits: The authors drew conclusions from cross-sectional statistical analysis rather than following the same donors. Out-of-frame beta sequences exhibited a weaker degree of excess twin sharing. Some out-of-frame alpha sequences were shared by twins, and these showed excess low generation probability.

This clonotype was counted ten times or more. Antigen specificity is unknown. This same sample was also taken into another study, of yellow fever vaccine responses in identical twins. From that study: Reportedly, twins showed a vaccine T cell response that looked partly convergent and partly personalized.

This rearrangement joins TRBV29-1 to TRBJ2-3; D is unclear. What was sequenced was PBMCs. The TCR originated in a woman between 18 and 29 years old in good health. The CDR3 bases are TGCAGCGTTGAAGCAACAGGCACAGATACGCAGTATTTT. Protein product: CSVEATGTDTQYF.